These 23 T cell receptor beta chains originate from one sample sequenced in a study of regulatory T cells in long-lasting Graves disease. The time point was: newly diagnosed GD, antithyroid drugs for less than 3 months. There was RNA extracted from PBMCs, and the TCR library was made from it. To make TCR beta libraries, researchers used iRepertoire HTBI primers and Arm-PCR of CDR3 regions. Using its own MiXCR run on the multiplex PCR reads, TCRdb lists one record per CDR3 protein. The sample carries around 240,000 distinct CDR3 sequences, approximately 20% recorded once. This sample was shared with a second study, whose subject was T cells in Graves' hyperthyroidism and ophthalmopathy.

Sequenced material: peripheral blood mononuclear cells (PBMCs), taken at new diagnosis, from a patient treated with antithyroid drugs. These receptors came from a woman aged 30 to 39 with Graves disease.

In its sample, this clonotype was seen many times. The chain employs TRBV5-1 and TRBJ2-5; tentatively, D is TRBD1 (5 bases). CDR1 and CDR2 from the germline V gene are SGHRS and YFSETQ. This CDR3 is 12 amino acids long. Deletions cut 4 bases from V and 5 bases from J, with 9 bases between. DNA of the CDR3: TGCGCCAGCAGCCATGACAGTGAGACCCAGTACTTC. The encoded protein is CASSHDSETQYF.

This chain joins TRBV10-3 and TRBJ1-1; TRBD1 might be the D (5 bases). Germline assignment: CDR1 ENHRY and CDR2 SYGVKD. CDR3 length: 13 residues. V shed 7 bases and J shed 6 bases, with 15 bases lying between them. The CDR3 DNA reads TGTGCCATCACGGGGGATCTTTTTGCTGAAGCTTTCTTT. This sequence encodes CAITGDLFAEAFF.

The V and J genes are TRBV20-1 and TRBJ2-1, with D perhaps matching TRBD1 (6 bases). This CDR3 has 13 amino acids. Germline CDR1 is DFQATT and CDR2 is SNEGSKA (reference sequence). CDR3 region: CSYQGTSYNEQFF. CDR3 in DNA: TGCAGCTACCAGGGGACCTCCTACAATGAGCAGTTCTTC.

For this clonotype: The CDR3 does not close with the conserved phenylalanine or tryptophan, likely indicating a read error. This chain connects TRBV18 to TRBJ2-5; D possibly corresponds to TRBD1 (5 bases). The germline V gene has CDR1 KGHSH and CDR2 LQKENI. Trimming cost V 6 bases and J 9 bases, with 14 bases left between them. CDR3 length equals 12 residues. This CDR3 reads CASSQEQGAQYL. The CDR3 DNA reads as TGTGCCAGCTCGCAGGAGCAAGGGGCCCAGTACTTA.

This clonotype has a handful of counts. The V gene is TRBV18, the J gene TRBJ2-3, with D possibly TRBD1 on 6 matching bases. CDR1 KGHSH and CDR2 LQKENI come from the germline V gene. This CDR3 contains 15 residues. The V gene lost 2 bases and the J gene lost 2 bases, with 11 bases spanning the gap. The chain's CDR3 is CASSPDRRNTDTQYF. In DNA form, the CDR3 reads TGTGCCAGCTCACCAGACAGGAGGAACACAGATACGCAGTATTTT.

This clonotype was found many times. A much larger clone sits a single nucleotide away, making a read error possible. This chain connects TRBV7-2 to TRBJ2-3; D unclear. This CDR3 spans 14 amino acids. Trimming took off 1 base at V and 6 bases at J, with 11 bases between the two ends. CDR1 and CDR2 from the germline V gene are SGHTA and FQGNSA. CDR3 coding DNA: TGTGCCAGCAGCTTAGGGGCTCCTCTGGATACGCAGTATTTT. Amino acid sequence: CASSLGAPLDTQYF.

The chain carries TRBV30 and TRBJ1-3, with unresolved D. Germline V gene sequence: CDR1 GTSNPN, CDR2 SVGIG (reference sequence). This CDR3 contains 14 residues. V was pared by 0 bases and J by 1 base, with 7 bases between. CDR3 nucleotide sequence: TGTGCCTGGAGTGTACCATATTCTGGAAACACCATATATTTT. Translation: CAWSVPYSGNTIYF.

This clonotype was seen repeatedly, ten times or more. This chain links TRBV9 with TRBJ2-1; 8 bases are shared with TRBD2. Unmatched junction bases numbered 12, after V lost 4 bases and J lost 6 bases. The CDR3 has 16 residues. Looked up from germline, CDR1 is SGDLS and CDR2 is YYNGEE. The CDR3 is CASSREGTRRVNEQFF. The CDR3 DNA is TGTGCCAGCAGCCGGGAGGGCACTCGTAGGGTCAATGAGCAGTTCTTC. Using reference TRBV9 and TRBJ2-1 for the parts outside the CDR3, the full variable domain is DSGVTQTPKHLITATGQRVTLRCSPRSGDLSVYWYQQSLDQGLQFLIQYYNGEERAKGNILERFSAQQFPDLHSELNLSSLELGDSALYFCASSREGTRRVNEQFFGPGTRLTVL.

This clonotype showed up many times. The chain is built from TRBV2 and TRBJ2-3; TRBD2 agrees at 8 bases. Germline V gene lookup returns CDR1 SNHLY and CDR2 FYNNEI. The trim removed 8 bases at V and 1 base at J, leaving 5 bases unmatched. The CDR3 covers 14 residues. CDR3 sequence reads: CASGGGWGTDTQYF. The CDR3 nucleotides read TGTGCCAGCGGCGGGGGGTGGGGCACAGATACGCAGTATTTT.

The sample holds many counts of this clonotype. The rearrangement joins TRBV5-1 to TRBJ2-1; 8 nucleotides align to TRBD2. There are 16 residues in the CDR3. Germline-derived CDR1 and CDR2 are SGHRS and YFSETQ. With 3 bases clipped from V and 7 bases from J, the junction kept 12 bases outside the gene matches. The CDR3 DNA sequence: TGCGCCAGCAGCTCGTCGGGACTAGTTCGATATAATGAGCAGTTCTTC. As protein: CASSSSGLVRYNEQFF.

Notes on this clonotype: This could be a read error, since a much larger clone is one nucleotide away. This chain connects TRBV13 to TRBJ2-1, with D tentatively TRBD1 or TRBD2 (5 bases each). The end of the DNA is better explained by TRBJ2-5, so the J call may be wrong. Looked up from germline, CDR1 is PRHDT and CDR2 is FYEKMQ (reference sequence). CDR3 size: 15 residues. The CDR3 loop reads CASSLRGSSEESQYF. The CDR3 DNA sequence: TGTGCCAGCAGCTTACGGGGCTCTTCGGAAGAGAGCCAGTACTTC.

This clonotype was observed at least ten times. The chain links TRBV5-4 to TRBJ2-1, with 7 bases matching TRBD1. V lost 4 bases, J lost 7 bases, and 8 bases stayed unmatched. Germline CDR1 is SGHNT and CDR2 is YYREEE (reference sequence). The CDR3 runs to 14 residues. The DNA for the CDR3 is TGTGCCAGCAGCCCGTCGACAGGGTGGAATGAGCAGTTCTTC. Translated, it gives CASSPSTGWNEQFF.

This clonotype came up a few times. The CDR3 region is CASSSQNSPLHF. In nucleotides, the CDR3 is TGTGCCAGCAGCTCGCAAAATTCACCCCTCCACTTT. The chain combines TRBV5-4 with TRBJ1-6; D uncertain. Trimming removed 3 bases at V and 7 bases at J, with 5 bases between. Germline V lookup: CDR1 SGHNT, CDR2 YYREEE (reference sequence). CDR3 length equals 12 residues. Full variable domain (remainder filled in from reference TRBV5-4 and TRBJ1-6): ETGVTQSPTHLIKTRGQQVTLRCSSQSGHNTVSWYQQALGQGPQFIFQYYREEENGRGNFPPRFSGLQFPNYSSELNVNALELDDSALYLCASSSQNSPLHFGNGTRLTVT.

With respect to this clonotype: This may stem from a read error, because a much larger clone lies one nucleotide away. V and J are TRBV20-1 and TRBJ1-3; possibly TRBD1 for D (6 bases). From germline, CDR1 is DFQATT and CDR2 SNEGSKA (reference sequence). V gave up 3 bases and J gave up 2 bases, with 17 bases separating them. CDR3 length: 16 amino acids. The CDR3 here is CSASPNRVAPGNTIYF. CDR3 nucleotide sequence: TGCAGTGCTAGCCCCAACAGGGTTGCCCCTGGAAACACCATATATTTT.

Many counts were recorded for this clonotype. The chain has TRBV6-1 and TRBJ2-1; 10 nucleotides line up with TRBD2. The germline gives CDR1 MNHNS, CDR2 SASEGT. With V trimmed by 6 bases and J by 7 bases, 6 bases remained unmatched. The length of the CDR3 is 14 residues. For the CDR3, the DNA is TGTGCCAGCAGAAATAGCGGGGGGCAAAATGAGCAGTTCTTC. Its translation: CASRNSGGQNEQFF.

As for this clonotype: The junction shows a germline mismatch at one end, possibly a read error. V is TRBV19 and J is TRBJ1-2, with TRBD1 matching 9 bases. The CDR3 is 13 amino acids. CDR1 LNHDA and CDR2 SQIVND come from the germline V gene (reference sequence). CDR3 residues: CAGSTDRGGGYTF. The CDR3 DNA sequence: TGTGCCGGTAGTACGGACAGGGGCGGAGGCTACACCTTC.

This clonotype was recorded many times. The chain employs TRBV18 and TRBJ1-1; tentatively, D is TRBD1 (6 bases). V gave up 3 bases and J gave up 3 bases, with 14 bases separating them. CDR1 and CDR2 (germline): KGHSH, LQKENI. This CDR3 is 15 amino acids long. The CDR3 region is CASSPSWEGDTEAFF. DNA of the CDR3: TGTGCCAGCTCACCGTCGTGGGAGGGGGACACTGAAGCTTTCTTT.

The chain joins TRBV18 to TRBJ1-6; D unresolved. The germline V gene has CDR1 KGHSH and CDR2 LQKENI. This CDR3 has 16 residues. The V and J ends lost 4 bases and 0 bases respectively, with 10 bases between them. This CDR3 reads CASSLTGSSYNSPLHF. Here the CDR3 DNA reads TGTGCCAGCTCACTAACGGGGAGCTCCTATAATTCACCCCTCCACTTT.

This clonotype was recorded many times. The chain combines TRBV29-1 with TRBJ1-2; D not resolved. Germline lookup yields CDR1 SQVTM and CDR2 ANQGSEA. V was pared by 7 bases and J by 6 bases, with 9 bases between. CDR3 size: 10 residues. In nucleotides, the CDR3 is TGCAGCGCGGGGAAGGATGGCTACACCTTC. Its translation: CSAGKDGYTF.

This chain uses TRBV7-2 with TRBJ2-7; 9 positions match TRBD1. V shed 4 bases, J shed 0 bases, and the junction held 7 bases outside the gene matches. Germline V lookup: CDR1 SGHTA, CDR2 FQGNSA. The CDR3 is 16 residues long. CDR3 protein: CASSYHRTGDSYEQYF. The CDR3 coding sequence is TGTGCCAGCAGCTACCACCGGACAGGGGACTCCTACGAGCAGTACTTC.

This clonotype was seen many times. The chain employs TRBV6-2 or TRBV6-3 and TRBJ1-2; D gene ambiguous. The CDR3 is 15 residues long. Germline V lookup: CDR1 MNHEY, CDR2 SVGEGT. Between the trimmed V and J ends, which lost 2 bases and 5 bases, there was a span of 15 bases. The CDR3 coding sequence is TGTGCCAGCAGTTACGGTCGGATAGGGCCATATGGCTACACCTTC. Its translation is CASSYGRIGPYGYTF.

This clonotype was picked up many times. The chain has TRBV6-5 and TRBJ2-7; no definite D call. The CDR3 is 15 amino acids. Per the germline V gene, CDR1 is MNHEY and CDR2 is SVGAGI. The germline V and J ends were trimmed by 2 bases and 9 bases, with 20 bases remaining between them. The CDR3 loop reads CASSYARASADGQYF. CDR3 sequence (DNA): TGTGCCAGCAGTTACGCAAGGGCCAGCGCAGACGGGCAGTACTTC.

This chain connects TRBV5-1 to TRBJ2-2, with D possibly being TRBD1 or TRBD2 (5 bases each). With 1 base removed from V and 3 bases from J, the gap between germline ends came to 13 bases. This CDR3 spans 16 amino acids. Germline V gene lookup returns CDR1 SGHRS and CDR2 YFSETQ. The CDR3 reads CASSLFGARDTGELFF. CDR3 DNA: TGCGCCAGCAGCTTGTTCGGGGCTCGAGACACCGGGGAGCTGTTTTTT.